This T cell receptor beta chain emerged from a study of T-cell reconstitution after alpha-beta-depleted transplantation in children. The study's findings and limits: Expanded graft clones numbering several hundred reportedly gave rise to alpha-beta T cells about two months after transplant. T-cell numbers and diversity, one year after transplant, stemmed largely from T cells that were newly produced.

On this clonotype: Its antigen is still unknown.

The TCRbeta library incorporated unique molecular identifiers. TCRdb itself ran the PCR reads through MiXCR, one entry per CDR3 protein. The sample includes about 15,000 distinct CDR3 sequences, about 8% of them seen just once. J lost 7 bases, V lost 4 bases, and 10 bases had no gene match. Germline loops: CDR1 GTSNPN, CDR2 SVGIG (reference sequence). The CDR3 is made up of 14 amino acids. Sequenced here: PBMCs, mostly from graft donor cells, sampled 60 days after TCRalphabeta/CD19-depleted stem cell transplant. The clonotype comes from a boy under two years old who had a stem cell transplant for Wiskott-Aldrich syndrome, so the T cells may come from the graft donor. The chain is built from TRBV30 and TRBJ2-7; 10 nucleotides match TRBD2. The CDR3 is CAWTSGGGAGEQYF. Written as DNA, the CDR3 is TGTGCCTGGACTAGCGGGGGAGGGGCGGGGGAGCAGTACTTC.